This T cell receptor beta chain is from a study of cytomegalovirus exposure and HLA in healthy donors (dated by TCRdb to about 2017). About the full investigation: A later analysis indicated that the roughly 120 validation repertoires were generated on the platform also employed for the 700 or so repertoires of the first cohort. The study aimed to test whether signatures of past pathogen exposure could be identified by cataloging public T cell receptors. A separate validation cohort of 100 to 150 different subjects was used in addition to the roughly 700-subject first cohort. High-throughput TCR immunosequencing, statistical association of individual TCRs with disease status, and machine learning were combined to predict cytomegalovirus infection status.

Study-level results and caveats: It was suggested by the authors that the approach could potentially be generalized to other disease states and immunological phenotypes. A later analysis lacked HLA typing for the validation cohort, so it scored co-occurrence in that cohort across all 110 or so repertoires. The classifier was reported to diagnose cytomegalovirus status with high specificity and sensitivity in both the original cohort and the validation cohort. Across donors, most TCR sequences were observed very rarely, whereas some public TCRs were present in many individuals. Of the cluster scores, approximately 95% were above 0 in a later analysis, which found that TCRs clustered in the first cohort also tended to co-occur in the 120 validation repertoires. In vitro tests confirmed that a few of the cytomegalovirus-associated TCR beta chains recognize cytomegalovirus antigens. The study gave a list of under 200 TCR beta chains associated with cytomegalovirus.

With regard to this clone: It has no known antigen specificity. The record has no base qualities; no much larger clone is one base away.

The library came from the immunoSEQ multiplex PCR assay. The authors' analysis ran thus. A statistical classification framework was developed to diagnose cytomegalovirus status using the catalog of TCR beta chain sequences. This immuneACCESS table, as held by TCRdb, lists in-frame sequences with V and J called but not all clones. Of the missing ones, under half trace to an unresolved V gene in checked studies; the others have no known cause. V and J calls and clone size are as listed in that table; D and trimming were resolved from the DNA. The sample table contains fewer than 75,000 clones; only one count was recorded for roughly 95% of them. Approximately 3.5% of the sample rests with the top ten. The germline ends are 16 bases apart after V is trimmed by 4 bases and J by 10 bases. From the cysteine through the phenylalanine, the CDR3 covers 13 amino acids. Of all the DNA, just the CDR3 is kept, 39 bases in frame from base 1. Per the germline V gene, MGHRA is the CDR1 and YSYEKL is the CDR2.

Separate from the roughly 650-subject first cohort, the validation cohort of roughly 120 subjects was the group to which the donors belonged. The sequence came from a man between 18 and 35 years old in good health and CMV-seronegative. The sequence is built from TRBV4-1 and TRBJ1-2; the D gene identity is not certain. Specimen: PBMCs. The CDR3 sequence is CASSPSGSFDYTF. The DNA sequence is TGCGCCAGCAGCCCCTCCGGGTCCTTTGACTACACCTTC.